Below are 20 T cell receptor beta chains sequenced from a single sample in a study of metastatic and nonmetastatic thyroid tumors. TCRdb re-clonotyped the PCR reads via MiXCR. The sample shows about 15,000 clones, 30% to 40% of them seen only once. All patients were treatment-naive before thyroid surgery. The sample was tumor tissue. The receptors derive from a female donor with papillary thyroid cancer or a benign thyroid nodule (not recorded which). Some clones in this sample may be carry-over from other donors' samples.

The V and J genes are TRBV12-3 or TRBV12-4 and TRBJ2-7; D is unresolved. The CDR3 is 14 residues long. The V gene lost 1 base and the J gene lost 0 bases, with 7 bases spanning the gap. This chain's CDR3 is CASSLDLSSYEQYF. For the CDR3, the DNA is TGTGCCAGCAGTTTAGACTTGAGCTCCTACGAGCAGTACTTC.

This rearrangement joins TRBV24-1 to TRBJ2-7; 9 bases agree with TRBD2. This CDR3 is built from 15 residues. V lost 5 bases, J lost 3 bases, and 7 bases stayed unmatched. Per germline, CDR1 KGHDR and CDR2 SFDVKD. The CDR3 DNA sequence: TGTGCCACCAGTGGCAGTAGCGGGAGAAGCTACGAGCAGTACTTC. It translates to CATSGSSGRSYEQYF.

The chain has TRBV20-1 and TRBJ1-1; D is ambiguous. Germline V gene lookup returns CDR1 DFQATT and CDR2 SNEGSKA (reference sequence). Trimming shortened V by 3 bases and J by 5 bases, and 13 bases separated the two germline ends. The CDR3 spans 13 residues. The CDR3 DNA sequence: TGCAGTGCTAGGGGTACGCGGAGGACTGAAGCTTTCTTT. This gives the protein CSARGTRRTEAFF.

The table lists this clone with many counts. A much larger clone sits a single nucleotide away, making a read error possible. The J gene is TRBJ2-7, the V gene TRBV5-1; D remains unclear. V was cut by 2 bases and J by 4 bases, with 7 bases left in between. The CDR3 loop spans 12 amino acids. CDR1 is SGHRS and CDR2 is YFSETQ in the germline V gene. For the CDR3, the DNA is TGCGCCAGCAGCTTAGTGTTATACGAGCAGTACTTC. This gives the protein CASSLVLYEQYF.

The chain carries TRBV20-1 and TRBJ1-5, with 7 bases lining up with TRBD1. The CDR3 consists of 17 residues. The ends lost 6 bases at V and 1 base at J; junction bases unmatched: 15. The germline CDR1 and CDR2 sequences are DFQATT and SNEGSKA (reference sequence). The CDR3 DNA reads as TGCAGTGCCACAGAACGGGGTAGGGGGCGAAGCAATCAGCCCCAGCATTTT. This translates into CSATERGRGRSNQPQHF.

This clone was counted between two and nine times. The chain carries TRBV6-1 and TRBJ2-7; 9 nucleotides line up with TRBD1. The germline CDR1 and CDR2 sequences are MNHNS and SASEGT. Trimming cost V 4 bases and J 4 bases; bases outside gene matches: 5. This CDR3 region has 14 residues. The DNA for the CDR3 is TGTGCCAGCAGTGCCGGACAGGGGCGGTACGAGCAGTACTTC. As protein: CASSAGQGRYEQYF.

This clone has a handful of counts. The rearrangement joins TRBV12-3 or TRBV12-4 to TRBJ2-7, with a possible D match to TRBD1 (7 bases). V lost 1 base and J 6 bases, leaving 10 bases between the germline ends. The CDR3 has 13 amino acids. CDR3 nucleotide sequence: TGTGCCAGCAGTTTAGGGGGGGACAGCGAGCAGTACTTC. This translates into CASSLGGDSEQYF.

This clone is labeled as medium-sized. Given the absence of the conserved phenylalanine or tryptophan at the CDR3 end, a read error is likely. V usage is TRBV19 and J usage is TRBJ1-6; D may be TRBD1 (6 bases). The CDR3 runs 14 residues. CDR1 and CDR2 (germline): LNHDA, SQIVND (reference sequence). The V end lost 4 bases, the J end lost 7 bases, and 11 bases lay between the germline ends. CDR3 loop: CASSTGQPNSPLHL. The DNA for the CDR3 is TGTGCCAGTAGTACCGGACAGCCGAATTCACCCCTCCACCTT.

The DNA for the CDR3 is TGCGCCAGCAGCTTGGACTCTAGCGGTTCCACCGGGGAGCTGTTTTTT. Its protein product is CASSLDSSGSTGELFF. The J gene is TRBJ2-2, the V gene TRBV5-1; 7 nucleotides align to TRBD2. This CDR3 comprises 16 residues. The V and J ends lost 0 bases and 4 bases, in that order; junction bases with no gene match: 6. The V gene's germline CDR1 is SGHRS and CDR2 YFSETQ.

This CDR3 is CASSFISGYTYEQYF. The CDR3 nucleotides are TGCGCCAGCAGCTTCATCAGCGGGTACACCTACGAGCAGTACTTC. The V and J genes are TRBV5-1 and TRBJ2-7; a possible D gene is TRBD2 (6 bases). Germline values: CDR1 SGHRS, CDR2 YFSETQ. V shed 2 bases and J shed 2 bases, with 14 bases lying between them. There are 15 residues in the CDR3.

This clone occurred a few times. This chain uses TRBV6-1 with TRBJ2-7; D may match TRBD1 or TRBD2 (6 bases each). Per the germline V gene, CDR1 is MNHNS and CDR2 is SASEGT. There are 15 residues in the CDR3. V lost 1 base, J lost 0 bases, and 10 bases lay in between. CDR3 amino acids: CASSEEGGSSYEQYF. The CDR3 DNA follows: TGTGCCAGCAGTGAAGAAGGGGGGAGCTCCTACGAGCAGTACTTC.

The rearrangement joins TRBV28 to TRBJ1-3; D unclear. The CDR3 totals 14 residues. CDR1 and CDR2 from the germline V gene are MDHEN and SYDVKM. The ends were cut back, 7 bases at V and 2 bases at J, with 12 bases in the middle. The CDR3 nucleotides are TGTGCCAGCACTACCCTTGAAGCTGGAAACACCATATATTTT. Translation: CASTTLEAGNTIYF.

Details on this clone: This CDR3 is missing its conserved last phenylalanine or tryptophan, likely due to a read error. This rearrangement joins TRBV2 to TRBJ2-5, with no clear D. The DNA end is more similar to TRBJ2-1, so the J call may be wrong. The CDR3 contains 11 residues. Looked up from germline, CDR1 is SNHLY and CDR2 is FYNNEI. The chain's CDR3 is CASKYLESQFV. DNA for the CDR3: TGTGCCAGCAAATACCTAGAGAGCCAGTTCGTC.

This clone showed up just a few times. The CDR3 is CASSLQGADTGELFF. The CDR3, as DNA: TGTGCCAGCAGTCTACAGGGGGCCGACACCGGGGAGCTGTTTTTT. The rearrangement uses TRBV6-9 and TRBJ2-2; 9 positions agree with TRBD1. The CDR3 is 15 residues long. J gave up 3 bases and V 5 bases, and 4 bases lay outside the gene matches. Germline V gene sequence: CDR1 MNHGY, CDR2 SVAAGI.

CDR3 DNA sequence: TGCAGTGCCCAGACAGACTCCTACGAGCAGTACTTC. Translated, it gives CSAQTDSYEQYF. The chain has TRBV20-1 and TRBJ2-7; D is perhaps TRBD1 (5 bases). The CDR3 has 12 residues. The V gene's germline CDR1 is DFQATT and CDR2 SNEGSKA (reference sequence). V dropped 6 bases and J dropped 0 bases, with 9 bases sitting between them.

The V gene is TRBV18, the J gene TRBJ1-2; no firm D call. The V gene lost 4 bases and the J gene lost 4 bases, with 13 bases spanning the gap. This CDR3 is built from 14 residues. Germline CDR1 is KGHSH and CDR2 is LQKENI. CDR3 coding DNA: TGTGCCAGCTCACTCGACCAAAGGAGCTATGGCTACACCTTC. Its protein product is CASSLDQRSYGYTF.

The chain uses TRBV7-2 and TRBJ1-1, with unresolved D. The germline CDR1 and CDR2 sequences are SGHTA and FQGNSA. V gave up 5 bases and J gave up 0 bases, with 7 bases separating them. CDR3 size: 13 residues. CDR3 region: CASSQTLNTEAFF. CDR3 nucleotide sequence: TGTGCCAGCAGCCAGACGCTGAACACTGAAGCTTTCTTT.

The sample holds many counts of this clone. The chain joins TRBV5-4 to TRBJ2-2, with 9 bases matching TRBD1. The CDR3 extends over 15 amino acids. J gave up 3 bases and V 2 bases, and 2 bases lay outside the gene matches. The germline V gene has CDR1 SGHNT and CDR2 YYREEE (reference sequence). The CDR3 sequence: CASSLGDRDTGELFF. CDR3 coding DNA: TGTGCCAGCAGCTTAGGGGACAGGGACACCGGGGAGCTGTTTTTT.

This clone was seen at least ten times. Here the CDR3 reads CAISESAGGPQDTQYF. DNA for the CDR3: TGTGCCATCAGTGAGTCGGCGGGGGGGCCTCAAGATACGCAGTATTTT. The chain has TRBV10-3 and TRBJ2-3, with TRBD2 matching 9 bases. The CDR3 extends over 16 amino acids. Trimming cost V 0 bases and J 5 bases; bases outside gene matches: 6. Per germline, CDR1 ENHRY and CDR2 SYGVKD.

In its sample, this clone was seen many times. This chain joins TRBV7-8 and TRBJ2-2, with 8 bases that match TRBD2. Germline CDR1 SGHVS, CDR2 FQNEAQ. The CDR3 spans 16 residues. The J segment lost 7 bases and the V segment lost 4 bases, leaving 11 bases of the junction unmatched. CDR3 bases: TGTGCCAGCAGCTCGCTGGGAGCGGGAGACGTCGGGGAGCTGTTTTTT. This translates into CASSSLGAGDVGELFF.